The T cell receptor (beta chain) described here comes from a study of technical replicates of blood from a handful of donors (TCRdb year 2017). Libraries came from the immunoSEQ multiplex PCR assay. Here the immuneACCESS table is served through TCRdb, limited to in-frame sequences with V and J called. Missing clones are a known gap in these copies; in checked studies unresolved V genes cover under half, and the rest lacks a known reason. This sample has roughly 80,000 clones in its table, and about 89% of those were observed once. Under 0.5% of the sample comes from the top ten. The CDR3 starts with the cysteine, ends with the phenylalanine, and has 11 residues. Only the CDR3 region is kept as DNA, spanning 33 bases read in frame from base 1. Sequences DFQATT (CDR1) and SNEGSKA (CDR2) are obtained from the germline V gene (reference sequence). V lost 7 bases and J lost 2 bases; the stretch between them is 9 bases long.

Comment on this clone: What antigen it recognizes has not been identified. Base quality data are lacking; no much larger clone is found one base away.

Input material: T cells isolated from PBMCs. The V gene is TRBV20-1 and the J gene is TRBJ2-7; TRBD1 might be the D gene, on 6 matching bases. This clonotype was obtained from a human donor in good health. CDR3 sequence: CSVQGPYEQYF. The base sequence is TGCAGTGTACAGGGACCCTACGAGCAGTACTTC.